This TCR beta chain was captured by sequencing in a study of cytomegalovirus exposure and HLA in healthy donors (dated by TCRdb to the late 2010s). In terms of the full investigation: In an earlier analysis of approximately 640 of the donors, 276 Gb of sequence data and about 110 million unique TCR beta sequences from 150 million to 200 million T cells were reported. About 300 gigabases of sequencing data and around 87 million unique TCR sequences were included in an early release covering about 700 HLA-typed donors. Of the 398 genotyped donors, around 81% fell in the genetic ancestry cluster associated with self-reported Caucasian donors. The study was designed to test whether signatures of past pathogen exposure could be identified by cataloging public T cell receptors. The study used immunosequencing to profile the T cell repertoires of about 670 subjects and linked those repertoires to cytomegalovirus serostatus. In addition to the first cohort of around 670 subjects, a separate validation cohort of 120 different subjects was used. High-throughput TCR immunosequencing, statistical association of individual TCRs with disease status, and machine learning were combined to predict cytomegalovirus infection status. A later analysis re-examined previously published TCR beta repertoires from more than 600 donors and added high-resolution HLA genotyping to investigate patterns of TCR occurrence. The later analysis used no new phenotypic data to find candidate immune exposures, relying instead on TCR beta sequences and their occurrence across donors. To decide whether each TCR beta V gene segment behaved as functional or pseudogenic, an earlier analysis of approximately 590 of the donors relied on high-throughput TCR beta sequencing. Donor age, sex, ethnicity and CMV serostatus were compiled together with the repertoire data. A later genetic analysis took genome-wide SNP genotypes for about 60% of the roughly 670 donors and used that subset as a discovery cohort. All discovery cohort repertoires had been generated using a single sequencing platform. Both class I and class II loci were covered by HLA typing, at four-digit resolution. Typing coverage differed by locus: A, B, C, DRB1 and DQB1 were typed in roughly 629-630 donors, DQA1 in 500 to 550, DPA1 in 600 to 610, and DPB1 in 400 to 490. Roughly 5 DR-DQ haplotypes were handled as single units for association and clustering, since linkage in the cohort was strong. Across some 400 genotyped donors of the cohort, an average of approximately 240,000 unique TCR beta nucleotide sequences per donor were sequenced, and 15% to 20% of those sequences were non-productive. General conclusions and limits of the study: Compared with equally common non-associated chains, HLA-associated TCR beta chains in a later analysis were more clonally expanded and had lower generation probabilities. The 87-base-pair reads could not distinguish some IMGT-functional V segments, including TRBV6-2 and TRBV6-3, so those segments were excluded. Strong co-occurrence of HLA alleles, especially DR and DQ, made assigning TCR associations to individual alleles difficult. While some public TCRs were present in many individuals, most TCR sequences turned up only very rarely across donors. A total of fewer than 200 TCR beta chains were listed by the study as associated with cytomegalovirus. The authors suggested that the approach could potentially be extended to other disease states and immunological phenotypes. The earlier analysis of a few hundred of the donors excluded approximately 17 rarely observed V segments, including chromosome 9 orphons, because counts were too low. Immune exposure information for the cohort was limited to CMV serostatus. A later analysis found that TCR association rates varied across HLA loci, with DRB1 alleles showing the most associated TCRs and HLA-C alleles the fewest. A few of the identified cytomegalovirus-associated TCR beta chains were confirmed in vitro to be specific for cytomegalovirus antigens. In an earlier analysis of a few hundred of the donors, most TCR beta V segments were observed in productive rearrangements about 90% or about 30% of the time, broadly matching IMGT annotations. The cohort was sequenced for TCR beta chains only, and without alpha or paired-chain data the features that could be detected were limited. V-gene and J-gene trimming of TCR beta chains was associated with a missense DCLRE1C variant in a later genetic analysis, and the association was replicated in an independent cohort. Correlated functional status among segregating V segments might be attributable to linkage disequilibrium, but an unknown experimental factor could not be ruled out. At a false discovery rate of 0.05, a later analysis linked about 17,000 TCR beta sequences to specific HLA alleles. Several of the top co-occurrence clusters appeared to be linked to parvovirus B19, influenza, CMV and Epstein-Barr virus, according to a later analysis. A group of highly shared sequence variants was considered likely to be a technical artifact of the sequencing pipeline. In a later analysis, most CMV-associated TCR beta chains were found to appear HLA-restricted, with HLA associations seemingly driven largely by CMV exposure. Because HLA typing was unavailable for some donors at each locus, only the typed subset was used in association tests. The classifier was reported to diagnose cytomegalovirus status with high specificity and sensitivity in both the original and validation cohorts. Sequencing depth was assumed to be roughly uniform across donors in the presence/absence analyses, though that assumption may not hold. A later genetic analysis reported fewer N-insertions in productive TCRs among donors in an Asian-associated ancestry cluster than the roughly 620-donor mean. A further reported finding was that TCR beta sequences accurately predicted the HLA-A and HLA-B alleles for most subjects in the first cohort.

Via the germline V gene, CDR1 is SNHLY and CDR2 FYNNEI. Including cysteine and phenylalanine, the CDR3 has 15 amino acids. The read is trimmed to its CDR3 DNA, 45 bases read in frame from base 1. Relative to germline, V is 2 bases shorter and J is 6 bases shorter, with 17 bases between their ends. The receptor library was made with the immunoSEQ multiplex PCR assay. For the multiplex PCR, a mixture combining 60 forward primers for TCR Vbeta segments and 13 reverse primers for TCR Jbeta segments was used. The CDR3 region of rearranged TCR beta genes was amplified from genomic DNA by a multiplex PCR assay. The Illumina HiSeq System was used to sequence the amplified TCR beta libraries as 87-base-pair reads. The original pipeline was this. A later analysis counted about 76 million unique TCR beta chains across the roughly 700 repertoires, and 9 million to 14 million of these chains were shared by at least two donors. To remove PCR and sequencing errors, raw reads were error-corrected and collapsed into unique sequences using a nearest-neighbor algorithm that merged closely related sequences. CDR3 sequences were aligned to IMGT reference sequences to assign V, D and J gene segments. Each retained sequence needed at least a six-nucleotide match to both a V gene segment and a J gene segment. Rearrangements were called productive when the CDR3 lacked stop codons and stayed in frame with V and J; all others were non-productive. CDR3 was defined by IMGT convention, running from the second conserved V-encoded cysteine to the conserved J-encoded phenylalanine. Sequences without an unambiguous match to a single V gene segment were excluded from the earlier analysis of 450 to 750 of the donors. An earlier analysis of over 450 of the donors classified V segments as functional when productive rearrangements were above 56.7% and as segregating when the standard deviation between donors was above 5%. A statistical classification framework was built for diagnosing cytomegalovirus status from the catalog of TCR beta chain sequences. In a later analysis, V and J genes were assigned by comparing TCR nucleotide sequences against IMGT/GENE-DB human TR gene sequences. The TCRdist pipeline was used in a later analysis to assign CDR3 sequences and most-parsimonious VDJ recombination scenarios. In a later analysis, each TCR beta chain was defined by its CDR3 amino acid sequence together with its V-gene family, and reads without a unique V-gene family were excluded. A later analysis removed roughly 590 highly shared, low-generation-probability nucleotide sequences to deal with suspected cross-contamination and a sequencing artifact. For each public chain, a later analysis derived a clonal expansion index from normalized ranks of inferred template counts within each repertoire. In a later analysis, generation probabilities were computed with a VDJ recombination model fitted to out-of-frame rearrangements, and the resulting probabilities were checked against IGoR. Hypergeometric tests were used in a later analysis to score TCR-TCR, TCR-HLA and TCR-CMV co-occurrence, with a repertoire-size bias correction applied to the TCR pairs. To estimate false discovery rates, a later analysis permuted the HLA or CMV assignments 20 times. In a later analysis, co-occurring TCRs were grouped with DBSCAN, and TCRdist sequence similarity was added when clustering was performed within HLA-allele-positive subsets. Repertoires with fewer than 30,000 or more than 120,000 public chains were left out of co-occurrence clustering, as were about five repertoires with anomalous nucleotide sharing. TCRdb's version of the immuneACCESS table is confined to in-frame rearrangements and falls short of the full clone set. An unresolved V gene accounts for under half of the shortfall where checked; the remainder is of unknown origin. Clone size and V and J calls were adopted from that table, with D and trimming inferred from the DNA. Here the sample has approximately 170,000 clones; 78% occur a single time. Of the sample, under 9% falls within the top ten clones.

The cohort was made up of roughly 670 healthy bone marrow donors. All cohort members were sampled while nominally healthy, although unrecorded immune exposures were likely present. The donor tested CMV seropositive and was one of the 289 seropositive cohort members. Every donor gave a peripheral blood sample, and the peripheral blood mononuclear cells from that sample were used for TCR beta sequencing. The Qiagen DNeasy Blood Extraction Kit was used to extract genomic DNA from the blood cell samples. A note on this clone: Its binding antigen is unknown. No base-level quality is on record; no much larger clone is a single base apart.

Specimen: PBMCs. This receptor was obtained from a woman between 40 and 50 years old in good health and CMV-seropositive. The chain is encoded by TRBV2 joined to TRBJ2-7; the best D guess is TRBD2, with 6 bases matching. This receptor has the CDR3 CASSEQGGAGPEQYF. The DNA is TGTGCCAGCAGTGAACAGGGCGGGGCCGGTCCCGAGCAGTACTTC.